The table lists the clone carrying this T cell receptor beta chain with many counts. The sample originates from a study of blood T cells in healthy people across ages. Then a second PCR, running roughly 7 to 11 cycles, was carried out with a sample-barcoded 5' primer and a J-beta primer mix. Each cDNA molecule received a tag from a template-switch adaptor that had 12 random nucleotides. MiXCR, run by TCRdb on the 5' RACE reads, gives a single entry per CDR3 protein. The sample includes approximately 960,000 distinct CDR3 sequences, about 28% of them seen just once. CDR3 length: 15 amino acids. The germline CDR1 and CDR2 sequences are SGHTA and FQGNSA. V was shortened by 4 bases and J by 6 bases, with 19 bases between the two germline ends. A further study also used this sample, focusing on T cells of mothers and their children. That work adds: Persisting microchimeric T cell clones went undetected.

The sample consisted of blood. The clonotype originates from a woman aged 35 to 49 in good health. This rearrangement joins TRBV7-2 to TRBJ2-7, with D perhaps matching TRBD2 (6 bases). The CDR3 spells CASSYLGGVVFEQYF. CDR3 sequence (DNA): TGTGCCAGCAGCTACCTCGGCGGGGTGGTCTTCGAGCAGTACTTC.